This T cell receptor (beta chain) derives from a study of cytomegalovirus exposure and HLA in healthy donors listed by TCRdb under 2017. Notes on the research overall: According to an earlier analysis of 587 of the donors, roughly 180 million T cells yielded 117 million unique TCR beta sequences and more than 250 Gb of sequence data. An early release that covered 640 HLA-typed donors contained around 330 gigabases of sequencing data and about 93 million unique TCR sequences. Among the roughly 410 genotyped donors, around 81% belonged to the genetic ancestry cluster associated with self-reported Caucasian donors. The study aimed to test whether cataloging public T cell receptors could reveal signatures of past pathogen exposure. Using immunosequencing, the study profiled T cell repertoires from 666 subjects and related those repertoires to cytomegalovirus serostatus. A separate validation cohort of approximately 130 different subjects was used in addition to the approximately 610-subject first cohort. The study combined high-throughput TCR immunosequencing, statistical association of individual TCRs with disease status, and machine learning to predict cytomegalovirus infection status. To study patterns of TCR occurrence, a later analysis re-analyzed previously published TCR beta repertoires from around 660 donors and added high-resolution HLA genotyping. Rather than drawing on any new phenotypic data, the later analysis identified candidate immune exposures from TCR beta sequences and the way those sequences occurred across donors. In an earlier analysis of a few hundred of the donors, high-throughput TCR beta sequencing was used to judge whether each TCR beta V gene segment behaved as functional or pseudogenic. Alongside the repertoire data, information on donor age, sex, ethnicity and CMV serostatus was compiled. Genome-wide SNP genotypes for about 55% of the 666 donors were used in a later genetic analysis, which treated that subset as a discovery cohort. All discovery cohort repertoires had been generated using a single sequencing platform. HLA typing covered class I and class II loci at four-digit resolution. The number of typed donors differed by locus: about 629-630 for A, B, C, DRB1 and DQB1; 500 to 550 for DQA1; some 610 for DPA1; and some 450 for DPB1. Because of strong linkage in the cohort, roughly five DR-DQ haplotypes were treated as single units for association and clustering. Among around 400 genotyped donors of the cohort, an average of 235,054 unique TCR beta nucleotide sequences were sequenced per donor, 15% to 20% of them non-productive. What the study reported, not specific to this receptor: Specific HLA alleles were associated with over 15,000 TCR beta sequences at a false discovery rate of 0.05 in a later analysis. A later genetic analysis reported fewer N-insertions in productive TCRs among donors in an Asian-associated ancestry cluster than the approximately 700-donor mean. Some IMGT-functional V segments, including TRBV6-2 and TRBV6-3, could not be distinguished by the 87-base-pair reads and were therefore excluded. A further reported finding was that TCR beta sequences accurately predicted the HLA-A and HLA-B alleles for most subjects in the first cohort. In an earlier analysis of around 600 of the donors, most TCR beta V segments appeared in productive rearrangements about 87% or about 30% of the time, broadly matching IMGT annotations. A few of the identified cytomegalovirus-associated TCR beta chains were confirmed in vitro to be specific for cytomegalovirus antigens. Because HLA typing was missing for some donors at each locus, association tests included only the typed subset. The authors suggested that the approach could potentially be extended to other disease states and immunological phenotypes. In a later analysis, most CMV-associated TCR beta chains were found to appear HLA-restricted, with HLA associations seemingly driven largely by CMV exposure. Most TCR sequences were observed very rarely across donors, whereas some public TCRs were present in many individuals. The study listed 164 TCR beta chains as associated with cytomegalovirus. Compared with equally common non-associated chains, HLA-associated TCR beta chains in a later analysis were more clonally expanded and had lower generation probabilities. According to a later analysis, parvovirus B19, influenza, CMV and Epstein-Barr virus appeared linked to several top co-occurrence clusters. Roughly uniform sequencing depth across donors was assumed in presence/absence analyses, although this assumption may not hold. CMV serostatus was the only immune exposure information available for the cohort. Cytomegalovirus status was reported to be diagnosed by the classifier with high specificity and sensitivity in both the original and validation cohorts. Because counts were too low, seventeen rarely observed V segments, including chromosome 9 orphons, were excluded from the earlier analysis of 587 of the donors. According to a later analysis, TCR association rates differed among HLA loci, with DRB1 alleles showing the most associated TCRs and HLA-C alleles showing the fewest. The sequencing pipeline was judged likely to have produced a cluster of highly shared sequence variants as a technical artifact. When HLA alleles, especially DR and DQ, strongly co-occurred, TCR associations were difficult to assign to individual alleles. The cohort was sequenced for TCR beta chains only, and without alpha or paired-chain data the features that could be detected were limited. Correlated functional status among segregating V segments might reflect linkage disequilibrium, but an unknown experimental factor could not be ruled out. In a later genetic analysis, a missense DCLRE1C variant was associated with V-gene and J-gene trimming of TCR beta chains, and the association was replicated in an independent cohort.

As regards this clone: This receptor's antigen is unknown. It has no much larger one-base neighbor in the sample; base qualities were not kept.

V has 2 bases trimmed and J has 3 bases trimmed; junction bases matching no gene number 7. CDR1 SGHRS and CDR2 YFSETQ were looked up in the germline V gene. Inclusive of the bounding cysteine and phenylalanine, the CDR3 is 15 residues long. Kept here is only the CDR3 DNA, which spans 45 bases and is read in frame from base 1. The library was generated by the immunoSEQ multiplex PCR assay. For the multiplex PCR, a mixture combining 60 forward primers for TCR Vbeta segments and 13 reverse primers for TCR Jbeta segments was used. A multiplex PCR assay on genomic DNA amplified the CDR3 region of rearranged TCR beta genes. The amplified TCR beta libraries were sequenced on the Illumina HiSeq System as 87-base-pair reads. From the authors' description of their analysis: A later analysis tallied around 82 million unique TCR beta chains across the 600 to 700 repertoires, and some 10 million of those chains were shared by two or more donors. Raw reads were error-corrected and collapsed into unique sequences with a nearest-neighbor algorithm that merged closely related sequences to remove PCR and sequencing errors. CDR3 sequences were aligned to IMGT reference sequences to assign V, D and J gene segments. For a sequence to be retained, at least a six-nucleotide match to both a V gene segment and a J gene segment was required. Rearrangements were called productive when the CDR3 lacked stop codons and stayed in frame with V and J; all others were non-productive. Following IMGT convention, CDR3 was defined as the stretch from the second conserved V-encoded cysteine up to the conserved J-encoded phenylalanine. The earlier analysis of about 590 of the donors excluded sequences that lacked an unambiguous match to a single V gene segment. An earlier analysis of a few hundred of the donors called V segments functional above 56.7% productive rearrangements and segregating when the between-donor standard deviation exceeded 5%. To diagnose cytomegalovirus status from the catalog of TCR beta chain sequences, a statistical classification framework was built. V and J gene assignment, in a later analysis, came from comparing TCR nucleotide sequences with IMGT/GENE-DB human TR gene sequences. The TCRdist pipeline was used in a later analysis to assign CDR3 sequences and most-parsimonious VDJ recombination scenarios. In a later analysis, each TCR beta chain was defined by its CDR3 amino acid sequence together with its V-gene family, and reads without a unique V-gene family were excluded. To address suspected cross-contamination and a sequencing artifact, a later analysis removed some 620 highly shared, low-generation-probability nucleotide sequences. In a later analysis, a clonal expansion index for each public chain was calculated from normalized within-repertoire ranks of inferred template counts. In a later analysis, generation probabilities were computed with a VDJ recombination model fitted to out-of-frame rearrangements, and the resulting probabilities were checked against IGoR. A later analysis scored TCR-TCR, TCR-HLA and TCR-CMV co-occurrence with hypergeometric tests, applying a repertoire-size bias correction to TCR pairs. In a later analysis, false discovery rates were estimated by permuting HLA or CMV assignments 20 times. In a later analysis, co-occurring TCRs were grouped using DBSCAN, and TCRdist sequence similarity was added for clustering within HLA-allele-positive subsets. Co-occurrence clustering excluded repertoires with fewer than 30,000 or more than 120,000 public chains, plus five with anomalous nucleotide sharing. TCRdb limited this immuneACCESS table to in-frame rearrangements with V and J called. A share of clones is missing; checked studies link under half to unresolved V genes, and the rest is unexplained. That table supplies the V and J calls and clone size; D and trimming were determined from the DNA. This sample gives 100,000 to 140,000 clones in total; more than 70% of them show up just once. The biggest ten clones account for roughly 8% of the sample.

The cohort consisted of some 730 healthy bone marrow donors. At the time of sampling, all cohort members were nominally healthy, though unrecorded immune exposures were likely present. The donor was CMV seronegative and belonged to the group of over 300 seronegative cohort members. A peripheral blood sample was collected from each donor, and TCR beta sequencing was performed on peripheral blood mononuclear cells. Genomic DNA was extracted from the blood cell samples with the Qiagen DNeasy Blood Extraction Kit. The TCR was taken from a man aged 25-45 years in good health and CMV-seronegative. Rearrangement joined TRBV5-1 to TRBJ2-7; TRBD1 matches 8 bases in the middle. The sample was PBMCs. The DNA reads as follows: TGCGCCAGCAGCTTAGGGGACAGGACAAACTACGAGCAGTACTTC. Translated, this gives CASSLGDRTNYEQYF. The full variable domain, with segments outside the CDR3 supplied by the reference TRBV5-1 and TRBJ2-7 proteins, appears as KAGVTQTPRYLIKTRGQQVTLSCSPISGHRSVSWYQQTPGQGLQFLFEYFSETQRNKGNFPGRFSGRQFSNSRSEMNVSTLELGDSALYLCASSLGDRTNYEQYFGPGTRLTVT.